This entry features one T cell receptor beta chain sequence. Trimming took 5 bases from V and 1 from J, leaving 8 bases between them. The CDR3 has 13 residues. Germline-derived CDR1 and CDR2 are ENHRY and SYGVKD. The data stem from a study of blood T cell repertoires in COVID-19. Study-level information: The United States, Italy and Spain were the sources of the acute and convalescent COVID-19 samples.

TCRdb keeps only in-frame clones here, not all; method: immunoSEQ multiplex PCR. The sample shows more than 120,000 clones, 87% of them seen only once. Sequenced material: peripheral blood. V usage is TRBV10-3 and J usage is TRBJ1-1; TRBD1 is a possible D gene (6 bases). The sequence was obtained from a man over 45 who had recovered from COVID-19. CDR3 sequence reads: CAISSGENTEAFF. The DNA for the CDR3 is TGTGCCATCAGTTCAGGGGAGAACACTGAAGCTTTCTTT.